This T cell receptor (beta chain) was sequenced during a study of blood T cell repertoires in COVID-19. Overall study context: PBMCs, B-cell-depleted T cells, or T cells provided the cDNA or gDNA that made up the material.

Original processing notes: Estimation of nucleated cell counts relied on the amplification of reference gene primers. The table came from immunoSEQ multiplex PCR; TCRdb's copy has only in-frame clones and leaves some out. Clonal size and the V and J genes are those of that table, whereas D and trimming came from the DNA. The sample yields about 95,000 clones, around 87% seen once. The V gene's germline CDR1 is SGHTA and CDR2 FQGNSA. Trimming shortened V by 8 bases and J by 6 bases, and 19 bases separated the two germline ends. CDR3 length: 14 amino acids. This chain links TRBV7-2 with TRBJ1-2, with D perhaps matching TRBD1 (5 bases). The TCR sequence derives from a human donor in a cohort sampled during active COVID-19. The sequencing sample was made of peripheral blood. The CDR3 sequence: CASELSNGGNGYTF. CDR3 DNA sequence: TGTGCCAGCGAGCTTTCAAACGGGGGGAATGGCTACACCTTC. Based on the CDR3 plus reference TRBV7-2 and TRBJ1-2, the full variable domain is GAGVSQSPSNKVTEKGKDVELRCDPISGHTALYWYRQSLGQGLEFLIYFQGNSAPDKSGLPSDRFSAERTGGSVSTLTIQRTQQEDSAVYLCASELSNGGNGYTFGSGTRLTVV.